These 3 T cell receptor beta chains were all obtained from the same sample, sequenced in a study of human T cells and chemical hapten exposure. TCRdb reanalysed the RACE reads using MiXCR and keeps one entry per CDR3 protein. The table shows approximately 57,000 distinct CDR3 sequences, with 9% to 9.5% occurring only once. Indicated time point: patch test 1, 2 weeks after DPC sensitization. Indicated treatment: therapeutic diphenylcyclopropenone sensitization with weekly scalp DPC. The sequenced sample was whole blood, obtained in connection with sensitization to the hapten diphenylcyclopropenone (DPC). These receptors originate from a woman aged 40 to 50 with alopecia areata. Some clones in this sample may be carry-over from other donors' samples.

This clonotype was detected many times. The chain carries TRBV27 and TRBJ2-1, with D perhaps TRBD2 (7 bases). Looked up from germline, CDR1 is MNHEY and CDR2 is SMNVEV (reference sequence). Trimming cost V 1 base and J 4 bases, with 11 bases left between them. The CDR3 runs to 15 residues. The CDR3 DNA follows: TGTGCCAGCAGTTTATTCGCGGGGGCGTACAATGAGCAGTTCTTC. Its translation is CASSLFAGAYNEQFF.

On this clonotype itself: Being one base from a much bigger clone, this may be a read error. The CDR3 region has the DNA TGTGCCAACTCACGCCCGGGACAGCAAGAGACCCAGTACTTC. Protein: CANSRPGQQETQYF. The chain joins TRBV18 to TRBJ2-5; TRBD1 matches at 7 bases. Germline values: CDR1 KGHSH, CDR2 LQKENI. CDR3 length: 14 residues.

V and J are TRBV20-1 and TRBJ2-5; 10 nucleotides line up with TRBD1. This CDR3 comprises 12 residues. With 6 bases clipped from V and 7 bases from J, the junction kept 5 bases outside the gene matches. The germline V gene encodes CDR1 DFQATT and CDR2 SNEGSKA (reference sequence). The CDR3 DNA reads TGCAGTGCCCCGGGACAGGGGAGGACCCAGTACTTC. Translated: CSAPGQGRTQYF.